These 32 T cell receptor beta chains came from one sample sequenced in a study of beta chain features in type 1 diabetes. Broader study findings: People with Type 1 diabetes carried modestly yet significantly shorter TCRB CDR3s in all four CD4+ subsets.

Sequencing targeted expressed TCRB transcripts, as all isolated RNA had been reverse transcribed. Sequencing was performed with immunoSEQ multiplex PCR; in TCRdb, only in-frame clones are kept and a portion is missing. Of nearly 700,000 clones listed, around 15% are singletons. For these TCRs, the target antigens are not known. Specimen: naive CD4+ T cells from blood. Source of these receptors: a young man with type 1 diabetes.

This clone has a handful of counts. The chain employs TRBV6-5 and TRBJ1-6; D gene unclear. V was clipped by 6 bases and J by 14 bases, with 14 bases between them. The CDR3 is made up of 12 amino acids. Germline lookup yields CDR1 MNHEY and CDR2 SVGAGI. CDR3 sequence: CASRASKATLHF. CDR3 sequence (DNA): TGTGCCAGCAGGGCTTCTAAGGCCACCCTCCACTTT.

This clone was recorded a few times. The rearrangement joins TRBV11-2 to TRBJ2-4, with 7 nucleotides matching TRBD2. V was pared by 5 bases and J by 9 bases, with 16 bases of the junction left unmatched. Germline CDR1 reads SGHAT; CDR2 reads FQNNGV. The CDR3 loop spans 16 amino acids. CDR3 residues: CASSPVRGVTRGIQYF. Here the CDR3 DNA reads TGTGCCAGCAGCCCAGTCCGGGGGGTAACCCGAGGCATTCAGTACTTC. The full variable domain, completed using reference TRBV11-2 and TRBJ2-4, is EAGVAQSPRYKIIEKRQSVAFWCNPISGHATLYWYQQILGQGPKLLIQFQNNGVVDDSQLPKDRFSAERLKGVDSTLKIQPAKLEDSAVYLCASSPVRGVTRGIQYFGAGTRLSVL.

Regarding this clone: Other nucleotide sequences in the sample specify the same CDR3. This chain connects TRBV7-2 to TRBJ1-3; no clear D gene. Trimming shortened V by 2 bases and J by 2 bases, and 10 bases separated the two germline ends. The CDR3 loop spans 15 amino acids. CDR1 SGHTA and CDR2 FQGNSA come from the germline V gene. CDR3 amino acids: CASSLWEGAGNTIYF. CDR3 nucleotides: TGTGCCAGCAGCTTATGGGAGGGCGCTGGAAACACCATATATTTT. The full variable domain, with the rest looked up from reference TRBV7-2 and TRBJ1-3, is GAGVSQSPSNKVTEKGKDVELRCDPISGHTALYWYRQSLGQGLEFLIYFQGNSAPDKSGLPSDRFSAERTGGSVSTLTIQRTQQEDSAVYLCASSLWEGAGNTIYFGEGSWLTVV.

Only a few counts were recorded for this clone. This rearrangement joins TRBV30 to TRBJ1-3; the match to TRBD1 covers 9 bases. With V trimmed by 1 base and J by 6 bases, 13 bases remained unmatched. Germline CDR1 and CDR2: GTSNPN and SVGIG (reference sequence). The CDR3 is 17 residues long. CDR3 sequence (DNA): TGTGCCTGGAGTGAGGAAAAGGACAGGGGAAGGGCAAACACCATATATTTT. It is translated as CAWSEEKDRGRANTIYF.

The rearrangement joins TRBV5-6 to TRBJ2-4; D is perhaps TRBD1 or TRBD2 (5 bases each). The V gene lost 2 bases and the J gene lost 3 bases, with 15 bases spanning the gap. The length of the CDR3 is 16 residues. The germline gives CDR1 SGHDT, CDR2 YYEEEE. The CDR3 is CASSLRGAEGKNIQYF. CDR3 DNA: TGTGCCAGCAGCTTAAGAGGGGCTGAGGGCAAAAACATTCAGTACTTC.

V usage is TRBV19 and J usage is TRBJ2-4; 7 positions agree with TRBD1. The CDR3 covers 17 residues. The junction had 8 bases not matched to a gene; V was cut back by 3 bases and J by 0 bases. From germline, CDR1 is LNHDA and CDR2 SQIVND (reference sequence). CDR3 residues: CASSIRWDSGAKNIQYF. The CDR3 DNA follows: TGTGCCAGTAGTATTCGGTGGGACAGTGGAGCCAAAAACATTCAGTACTTC.

In its sample, this clone was seen a few times. The chain combines TRBV19 with TRBJ2-3; D ambiguous. V was trimmed by 5 bases and J by 2 bases, leaving 2 bases between them. CDR1 is LNHDA and CDR2 is SQIVND in the germline V gene (reference sequence). The CDR3 runs 11 residues. CDR3 sequence reads: CASSLTDTQYF. CDR3 nucleotide sequence: TGTGCCAGTAGTCTCACAGATACGCAGTATTTT.

The chain has TRBV12-5 and TRBJ2-3, with 10 bases identical to TRBD1. Germline values: CDR1 LGHNT, CDR2 FRNRAP. This CDR3 spans 14 amino acids. V gave up 6 bases and J gave up 4 bases; unmatched junction bases: 4. CDR3 sequence reads: CASGPGQGADTQYF. The CDR3 region has the DNA TGTGCTAGTGGCCCCGGACAGGGGGCAGATACGCAGTATTTT.

This clone was seen only a few times. This rearrangement joins TRBV30 to TRBJ1-3; 8 bases line up with TRBD1. The CDR3 is 13 residues long. J gave up 4 bases and V 3 bases, and 2 bases lay outside the gene matches. Germline-derived CDR1 and CDR2 are GTSNPN and SVGIG (reference sequence). The CDR3 protein is CAWRTGDGNTIYF. DNA of the CDR3: TGTGCCTGGAGGACAGGGGACGGAAACACCATATATTTT.

The CDR3 protein is CAGTGQNTEAFF. Here the CDR3 DNA reads TGTGCCGGTACGGGACAGAACACTGAAGCTTTCTTT. The chain combines TRBV2 with TRBJ1-1; tentative D call: TRBD1 (6 bases). The CDR3 contains 12 residues. Trimming pared 11 bases from V and 1 base from J, leaving 11 bases between. Germline V gene sequence: CDR1 SNHLY, CDR2 FYNNEI.

This clone was counted between two and nine times. This chain connects TRBV7-9 to TRBJ2-3; TRBD2 aligns across 9 bases. This CDR3 is 16 amino acids long. The ends lost 4 bases at V and 0 bases at J; junction bases unmatched: 5. The V gene's germline CDR1 is SEHNR and CDR2 FQNEAQ (reference sequence). The CDR3 sequence is CASSSGLAGSTDTQYF. The CDR3 DNA reads as TGTGCCAGCAGCTCGGGACTAGCTGGGAGCACAGATACGCAGTATTTT.

The genes are TRBV6-5 and TRBJ2-5; 7 nucleotides agree with TRBD2. CDR1 MNHEY and CDR2 SVGAGI come from the germline V gene. CDR3 length: 13 residues. V shed 2 bases, J shed 3 bases, and the junction held 0 bases outside the gene matches. The CDR3 reads CASSYGGEETQYF. The CDR3 nucleotides read TGTGCCAGCAGTTACGGGGGGGAAGAGACCCAGTACTTC.

This clone has more than one count but fewer than ten. The chain joins TRBV2 to TRBJ1-2; D gene ambiguous. The V and J ends lost 7 bases and 4 bases respectively, with 10 bases between them. The CDR3 contains 12 residues. Germline V gene data show CDR1 as SNHLY and CDR2 as FYNNEI. The CDR3 nucleotides are TGTGCCAGCAATATCCAGAGCTATGGCTACACCTTC. It codes for CASNIQSYGYTF. The full variable domain, completed using reference TRBV2 and TRBJ1-2, is EPEVTQTPSHQVTQMGQEVILRCVPISNHLYFYWYRQILGQKVEFLVSFYNNEISEKSEIFDDQFSVERPDGSNFTLKIRSTKLEDSAMYFCASNIQSYGYTFGSGTRLTVV.

A few counts support this clone. The chain combines TRBV30 with TRBJ1-5, with TRBD1 as a possible D gene (6 bases). The CDR3 is 13 amino acids. The V and J ends lost 4 bases and 1 base respectively, with 8 bases between them. CDR1 is GTSNPN and CDR2 is SVGIG in the germline V gene (reference sequence). CDR3 bases: TGTGCCTGGACCAGGGGAAGCAATCAGCCCCAGCATTTT. It yields the protein CAWTRGSNQPQHF.

V usage is TRBV6-6 and J usage is TRBJ1-1; the D gene is possibly TRBD1 (6 bases). Germline loops: CDR1 MNHNY, CDR2 SVGAGI (reference sequence). The CDR3 consists of 13 residues. V dropped 7 bases and J dropped 3 bases, with 12 bases sitting between them. CDR3 in DNA: TGTGCCAGCAATCGACAGGAAGACACTGAAGCTTTCTTT. Its protein product is CASNRQEDTEAFF.

The table lists this clone with a count of one. The V gene is TRBV4-1, the J gene TRBJ1-4, with a tentative D call TRBD1 (6 bases). The CDR3 has 19 amino acids. Germline-derived CDR1 and CDR2 are MGHRA and YSYEKL. V lost 1 base, J lost 0 bases, and 18 bases lay in between. CDR3 region: CASSQGGLRRGATNEKLFF. Here the CDR3 DNA reads TGCGCCAGCAGCCAAGGGGGGCTGCGCAGGGGCGCAACTAATGAAAAACTGTTTTTT.

This chain joins TRBV4-1 and TRBJ2-1; 8 bases are a match to TRBD1. The CDR3 sequence is 18 residues long. The V gene's germline CDR1 is MGHRA and CDR2 YSYEKL. The V and J ends lost 0 bases and 7 bases, in that order; junction bases with no gene match: 14. CDR3 residues: CASSQDLGRFQGANEQFF. In DNA form, the CDR3 reads TGCGCCAGCAGCCAAGACCTCGGCCGGTTCCAGGGGGCGAATGAGCAGTTCTTC.

The chain carries TRBV6-6 and TRBJ2-2; D unclear. The CDR3 consists of 14 residues. Trimming pared 8 bases from V and 5 bases from J, leaving 15 bases between. The V gene's germline CDR1 is MNHNY and CDR2 SVGAGI (reference sequence). CDR3 in amino acids: CASRLRSDTGELFF. The CDR3 bases are TGTGCCAGCCGTCTTAGAAGTGATACCGGGGAGCTGTTTTTT.

This clone was recorded a few times. This chain connects TRBV30 to TRBJ1-5; 8 bases fit TRBD1. This CDR3 is built from 14 residues. Per germline, CDR1 GTSNPN and CDR2 SVGIG (reference sequence). Trimming at V came to 3 bases and at J to 9 bases, leaving 10 bases not matched to a gene. The CDR3 here is CAWSHGDRSGPQHF. The CDR3 DNA is TGTGCCTGGAGCCACGGGGACAGGTCTGGGCCCCAGCATTTT.

This clone occurred a few times. This chain joins TRBV10-3 and TRBJ1-2, with 9 bases identical to TRBD1. CDR1 is ENHRY and CDR2 is SYGVKD in the germline V gene. V lost 6 bases and J lost 3; bases outside the gene matches: 5. CDR3 length: 14 residues. The chain's CDR3 is CAISRTGVDYGYTF. CDR3 in DNA: TGTGCCATCAGCCGGACAGGGGTAGACTATGGCTACACCTTC.

The chain uses TRBV19 and TRBJ2-7, with TRBD1 matching 9 bases. Trimming cost V 5 bases and J 0 bases; bases outside gene matches: 8. Germline lookup yields CDR1 LNHDA and CDR2 SQIVND (reference sequence). The CDR3 length is 16 residues. In DNA, the CDR3 is TGTGCCAGTAGTGGTTACGGACAGGGGTCCTCCTACGAGCAGTACTTC. Encoded protein: CASSGYGQGSSYEQYF.

Remarks on this clone: This sample includes further DNA sequences coding for the same CDR3. The chain has TRBV2 and TRBJ1-1; D call uncertain. The V gene's germline CDR1 is SNHLY and CDR2 FYNNEI. There are 11 residues in the CDR3. The V end was cut by 4 bases, the J end by 0 bases, with 0 bases between. The CDR3 region is CASSVNTEAFF. The CDR3 nucleotides are TGTGCCAGCAGTGTGAACACTGAAGCTTTCTTT.

The chain links TRBV7-6 to TRBJ2-4; 9 positions agree with TRBD1. The germline gives CDR1 SGHVS, CDR2 FNYEAQ. With V trimmed by 1 base and J by 4 bases, 2 bases remained unmatched. The CDR3 loop spans 15 amino acids. The CDR3: CASSLGGTGKNIQYF. CDR3 nucleotides: TGTGCCAGCAGCTTAGGAGGGACAGGGAAAAACATTCAGTACTTC.

The gene calls are TRBV28 and TRBJ1-4; D is perhaps TRBD1 (6 bases). This CDR3 has 16 amino acids. CDR1 is MDHEN and CDR2 is SYDVKM in the germline V gene. V lost 6 bases to trimming and J lost 7 bases, with 21 bases between them. CDR3: CASRLPGGLIGEKLFF. As DNA, the CDR3 is TGTGCCAGCAGGCTCCCCGGGGGGCTTATCGGTGAAAAACTGTTTTTT. Complete variable domain (other parts from reference TRBV28 and TRBJ1-4): DVKVTQSSRYLVKRTGEKVFLECVQDMDHENMFWYRQDPGLGLRLIYFSYDVKMKEKGDIPEGYSVSREKKERFSLILESASTNQTSMYLCASRLPGGLIGEKLFFGSGTQLSVL.

This clone occurred a few times. The V and J genes are TRBV30 and TRBJ2-2; D is possibly TRBD1 (5 bases). Germline loops: CDR1 GTSNPN, CDR2 SVGIG (reference sequence). Trimming removed 0 bases at V and 3 bases at J, with 8 bases between. There are 14 residues in the CDR3. The CDR3 reads CAWSVQQDTGELFF. The CDR3 coding sequence is TGTGCCTGGAGTGTACAACAGGACACCGGGGAGCTGTTTTTT.

The genes are TRBV4-1 and TRBJ1-5, with D hard to call. Trimming left V 3 bases short and J 11 bases short, with 20 bases between. The CDR3 has 15 residues. The germline gives CDR1 MGHRA, CDR2 YSYEKL. CDR3 sequence reads: CASSQTTTLGIAQHF. In DNA, the CDR3 is TGCGCCAGCAGCCAGACAACTACCCTCGGTATAGCCCAGCATTTT.

Worth noting for this clone: Distinct nucleotide sequences in the sample also encode this CDR3. The chain carries TRBV5-1 and TRBJ2-1, with no clear D. Germline lookup yields CDR1 SGHRS and CDR2 YFSETQ. This CDR3 contains 12 residues. The V and J ends lost 0 bases and 5 bases respectively, with 3 bases between them. CDR3: CASSLGDNEQFF. The CDR3 coding sequence is TGCGCCAGCAGCTTGGGCGACAATGAGCAGTTCTTC.

CDR3 nucleotide sequence: TGTGCCAGCACAGAGGGGGCGGTCGATGGCTACACCTTC. Protein: CASTEGAVDGYTF. The J gene is TRBJ1-2, the V gene TRBV7-9; 7 nucleotides match TRBD1. The germline CDR1 and CDR2 sequences are SEHNR and FQNEAQ (reference sequence). The J segment lost 6 bases and the V segment lost 7 bases, leaving 8 bases of the junction unmatched. This CDR3 spans 13 amino acids.

The chain employs TRBV19 and TRBJ2-2; D not resolved. The CDR3 spans 12 residues. Per germline, CDR1 LNHDA and CDR2 SQIVND (reference sequence). Trimming removed 6 bases from V and 4 bases from J, with 6 bases in between. The CDR3 loop reads CASRSITGELFF. In nucleotides, the CDR3 is TGTGCCAGTAGATCCATCACCGGGGAGCTGTTTTTT.

The CDR3: CASSYSNSDEQYF. Here the CDR3 DNA reads TGTGCCAGCAGTTACTCCAATTCCGACGAGCAGTACTTC. The chain has TRBV6-6 and TRBJ2-7; D call uncertain. V gave up 0 bases and J gave up 5 bases, with 8 bases separating them. Germline loops: CDR1 MNHNY, CDR2 SVGAGI (reference sequence). The CDR3 loop spans 13 amino acids.

The rearrangement joins TRBV30 to TRBJ2-7; D could derive from TRBD1 or TRBD2 (5 bases each). CDR3 length: 13 amino acids. CDR1 and CDR2 (germline): GTSNPN, SVGIG (reference sequence). Trimming stripped 3 bases from V and 2 bases from J, with 11 bases between. CDR3 coding DNA: TGTGCCTGGAGGAGAGGGACCCCCTACGAGCAGTACTTC. It yields the protein CAWRRGTPYEQYF.

The chain combines TRBV7-8 with TRBJ1-1; D may be TRBD1 (6 bases). V dropped 5 bases and J dropped 0 bases, with 16 bases sitting between them. CDR1 and CDR2 (germline): SGHVS, FQNEAQ. This CDR3 region has 16 residues. The CDR3 region is CASSGGRGLMNTEAFF. The DNA of the CDR3 is TGTGCCAGCAGCGGCGGCAGGGGCCTCATGAACACTGAAGCTTTCTTT.